This T cell receptor beta chain was profiled in a study of graft-versus-host responses after intestinal transplantation. Profiling relied on immunoSEQ multiplex PCR, and the TCRdb table lists in-frame clones only, not all of them. The data hold tens of thousands of clones, with 75% to 95% observed a single time. In regard to this clone: The antigen is undetermined.

This specimen was unstimulated CD8+ T cells sorted from spleen or lymph node cells, taken before intestinal transplant. This TCR derives from a human donor who received an intestinal transplant.

CDR3 in amino acids: CAWSTIRGHFNYGYTF. DNA of the CDR3: TGTGCCTGGAGTACGATCCGCGGACACTTTAACTATGGCTACACCTTC. This sequence joins TRBV30 and TRBJ1-2; maybe TRBD1 (5 bases). Germline V gene sequence: CDR1 GTSNPN, CDR2 SVGIG (reference sequence). This CDR3 region has 16 residues. V lost 2 bases and J lost 1, with 17 bases in between. Complete variable domain (other parts from reference TRBV30 and TRBJ1-2): SQTIHQWPATLVQPVGSPLSLECTVEGTSNPNLYWYRQAAGRGLQLLFYSVGIGQISSEVPQNLSASRPQDRQFILSSKKLLLSDSGFYLCAWSTIRGHFNYGYTFGSGTRLTVV.